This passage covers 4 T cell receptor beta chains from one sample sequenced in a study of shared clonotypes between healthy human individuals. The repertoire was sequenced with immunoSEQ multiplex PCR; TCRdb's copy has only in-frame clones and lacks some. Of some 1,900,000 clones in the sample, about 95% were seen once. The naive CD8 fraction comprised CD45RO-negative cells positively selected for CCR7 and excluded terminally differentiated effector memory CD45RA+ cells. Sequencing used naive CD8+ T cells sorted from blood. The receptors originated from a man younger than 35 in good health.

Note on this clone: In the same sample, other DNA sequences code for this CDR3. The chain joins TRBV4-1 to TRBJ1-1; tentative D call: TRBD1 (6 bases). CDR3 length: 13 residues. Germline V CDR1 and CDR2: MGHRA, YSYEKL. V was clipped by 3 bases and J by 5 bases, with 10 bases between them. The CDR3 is CASSHRGGTEAFF. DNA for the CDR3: TGCGCCAGCAGCCACAGGGGCGGGACTGAAGCTTTCTTT.

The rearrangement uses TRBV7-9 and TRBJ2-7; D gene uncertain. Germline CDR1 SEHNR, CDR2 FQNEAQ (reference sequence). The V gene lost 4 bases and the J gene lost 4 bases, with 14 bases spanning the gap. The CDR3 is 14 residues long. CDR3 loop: CASSSVGSMYEQYF. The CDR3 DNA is TGTGCCAGCAGCTCCGTAGGGTCCATGTACGAGCAGTACTTC.

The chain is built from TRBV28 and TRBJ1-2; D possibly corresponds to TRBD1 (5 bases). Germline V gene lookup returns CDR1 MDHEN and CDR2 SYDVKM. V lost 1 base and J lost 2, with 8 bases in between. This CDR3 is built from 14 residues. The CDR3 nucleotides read TGTGCCAGCAGTTTATCCTGGACAAACTATGGCTACACCTTC. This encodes CASSLSWTNYGYTF.

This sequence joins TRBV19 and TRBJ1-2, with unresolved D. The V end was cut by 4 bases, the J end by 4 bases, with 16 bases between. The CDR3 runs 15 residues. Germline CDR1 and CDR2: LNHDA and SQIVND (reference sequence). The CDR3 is CASSTGPREIYGYTF. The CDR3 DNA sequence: TGTGCCAGTAGTACAGGTCCCCGCGAAATCTATGGCTACACCTTC.